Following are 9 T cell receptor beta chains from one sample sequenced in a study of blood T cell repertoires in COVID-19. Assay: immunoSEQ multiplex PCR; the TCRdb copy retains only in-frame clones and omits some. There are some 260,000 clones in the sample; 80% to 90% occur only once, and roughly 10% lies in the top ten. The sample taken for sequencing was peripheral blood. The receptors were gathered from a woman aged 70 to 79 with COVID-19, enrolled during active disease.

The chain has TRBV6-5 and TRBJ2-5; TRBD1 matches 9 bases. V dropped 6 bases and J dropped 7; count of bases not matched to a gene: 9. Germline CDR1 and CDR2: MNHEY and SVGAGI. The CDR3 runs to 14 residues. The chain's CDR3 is CASRGQGIGMTQYF. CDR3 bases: TGTGCCAGCAGAGGACAGGGGATAGGTATGACCCAGTACTTC.

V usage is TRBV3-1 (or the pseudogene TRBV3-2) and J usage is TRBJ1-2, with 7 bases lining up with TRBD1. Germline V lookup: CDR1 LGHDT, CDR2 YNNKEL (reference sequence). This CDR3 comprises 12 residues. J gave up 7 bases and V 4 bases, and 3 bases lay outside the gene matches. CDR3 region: CASSRQGGGYTF. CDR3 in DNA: TGTGCCAGCAGCCGGCAGGGGGGTGGCTACACCTTC.

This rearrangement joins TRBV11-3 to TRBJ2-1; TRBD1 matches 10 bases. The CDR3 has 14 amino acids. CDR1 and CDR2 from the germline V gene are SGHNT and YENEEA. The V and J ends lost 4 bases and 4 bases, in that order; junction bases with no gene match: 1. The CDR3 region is CASSWGQGYNEQFF. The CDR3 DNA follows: TGTGCCAGCAGCTGGGGACAGGGGTACAATGAGCAGTTCTTC.

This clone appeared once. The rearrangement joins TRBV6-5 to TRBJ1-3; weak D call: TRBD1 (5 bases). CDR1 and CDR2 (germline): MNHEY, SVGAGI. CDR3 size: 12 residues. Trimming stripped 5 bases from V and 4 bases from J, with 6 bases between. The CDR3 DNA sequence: TGTGCCAGCAGTCGACAGGGAAACACCATATATTTT. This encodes CASSRQGNTIYF.

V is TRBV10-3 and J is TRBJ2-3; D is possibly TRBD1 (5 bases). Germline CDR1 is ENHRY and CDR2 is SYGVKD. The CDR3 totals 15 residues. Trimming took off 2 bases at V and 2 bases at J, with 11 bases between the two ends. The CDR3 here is CAISEGRDVTDTQYF. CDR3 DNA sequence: TGTGCCATCAGTGAGGGCAGGGATGTCACAGATACGCAGTATTTT.

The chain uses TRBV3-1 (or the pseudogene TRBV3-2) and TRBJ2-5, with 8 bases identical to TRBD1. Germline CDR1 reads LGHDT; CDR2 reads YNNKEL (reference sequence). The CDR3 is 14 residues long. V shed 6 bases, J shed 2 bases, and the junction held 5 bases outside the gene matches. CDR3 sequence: CASSPGQGQETQYF. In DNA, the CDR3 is TGTGCCAGCAGTCCTGGACAGGGTCAAGAGACCCAGTACTTC.

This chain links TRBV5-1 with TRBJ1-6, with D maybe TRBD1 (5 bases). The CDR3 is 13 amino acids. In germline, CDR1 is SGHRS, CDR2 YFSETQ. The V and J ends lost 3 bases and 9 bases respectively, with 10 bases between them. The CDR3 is CASSYGQGSPLHF. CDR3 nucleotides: TGCGCCAGCAGCTACGGGCAGGGTTCACCCCTCCACTTT.

CDR3 in DNA: TGTGCCAGCAGCTACAGGAAGAACACTGAAGCTTTCTTT. Protein product: CASSYRKNTEAFF. The V call is TRBV27, the J call TRBJ1-1, with D possibly being TRBD1 (5 bases). Trimming took off 6 bases at V and 1 base at J, with 9 bases between the two ends. Germline CDR1 is MNHEY and CDR2 is SMNVEV (reference sequence). This CDR3 spans 13 amino acids.

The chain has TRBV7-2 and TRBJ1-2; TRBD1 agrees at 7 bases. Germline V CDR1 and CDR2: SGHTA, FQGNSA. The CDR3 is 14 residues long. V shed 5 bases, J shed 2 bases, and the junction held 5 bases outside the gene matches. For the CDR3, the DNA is TGTGCCAGCAGCATTGGGACAGAAAACTATGGCTACACCTTC. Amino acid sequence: CASSIGTENYGYTF.